The sequence of this T cell receptor beta chain was determined in a study of early T cells in non-severe SARS-CoV-2 infection. TCRdb reanalysed the 5' RACE reads using MiXCR and keeps one entry per CDR3 protein. The sample lists 40,000 to 55,000 distinct CDR3 sequences, roughly 7.3% occurring once. This sequence was found in an adult who was a healthcare worker with PCR-confirmed SARS-CoV-2 infection or an uninfected control (not recorded which). Material for sequencing was whole blood.

CDR3 sequence reads: CAISAGEGFGSYEQYF. The CDR3 DNA sequence: TGTGCCATCAGTGCCGGCGAGGGTTTTGGGTCCTACGAGCAGTACTTC. V gene TRBV10-3 combines with J gene TRBJ2-7; perhaps TRBD2 as D (5 bases). With 4 bases removed from V and 1 base from J, the gap between germline ends came to 17 bases. The CDR3 runs to 16 residues. Germline-derived CDR1 and CDR2 are ENHRY and SYGVKD.